The sequence of this T cell receptor (beta chain) was determined in a study of long-term antiretroviral therapy in people with HIV. Study results and caveats: Repertoires with HIV possessed tighter CDR3 length spans than those of controls.

This clone was observed a handful of times. Its cognate antigen is unknown. Germline CDR1 and CDR2: PRHDT and FYEKMQ (reference sequence). There are 15 residues in the CDR3. The J segment lost 4 bases and the V segment lost 5 bases, leaving 9 bases of the junction unmatched. All donors provided no fewer than one pre-ART and no fewer than two post-ART PBMC samples. A v3.0 immunoSEQ assay was performed at survey level. Generated by immunoSEQ multiplex PCR, the TCRdb table keeps only in-frame clones and is missing some. The profile shows roughly 15,000 clones, about 89% of them singletons. Sample: unsorted PBMCs, taken 0.6 years after starting antiretroviral therapy. The clonotype comes from a woman aged 40 to 49 with HIV. This chain joins TRBV13 and TRBJ2-5; 8 bases are a match to TRBD1. Written as DNA, the CDR3 is TGTGCCAGCAGCGCAGACAGGGGTGAGGGAGAGACCCAGTACTTC. Translation: CASSADRGEGETQYF. Full variable domain (remainder filled in from reference TRBV13 and TRBJ2-5): AAGVIQSPRHLIKEKRETATLKCYPIPRHDTVYWYQQGPGQDPQFLISFYEKMQSDKGSIPDRFSAQQFSDYHSELNMSSLELGDSALYFCASSADRGEGETQYFGPGTRLLVL.